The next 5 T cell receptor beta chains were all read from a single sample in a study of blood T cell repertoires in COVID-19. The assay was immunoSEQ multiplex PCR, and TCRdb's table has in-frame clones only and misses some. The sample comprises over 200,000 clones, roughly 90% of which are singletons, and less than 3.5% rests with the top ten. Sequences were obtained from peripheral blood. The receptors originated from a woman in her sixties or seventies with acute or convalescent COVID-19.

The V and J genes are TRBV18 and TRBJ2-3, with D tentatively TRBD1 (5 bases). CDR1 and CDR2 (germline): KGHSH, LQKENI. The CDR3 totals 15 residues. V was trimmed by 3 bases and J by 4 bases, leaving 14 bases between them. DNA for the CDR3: TGTGCCAGCTCACCGACAGACCCGAGCGCAGATACGCAGTATTTT. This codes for CASSPTDPSADTQYF.

The chain's CDR3 is CASSEGAGHYYEQYF. In nucleotides, the CDR3 is TGTGCCAGCAGCGAGGGGGCGGGACATTACTACGAGCAGTACTTC. This sequence joins TRBV21-1 and TRBJ2-7; TRBD1, the table's D call, was not compared with the DNA. TRBV21-1 represents a pseudogene. CDR3 length: 15 amino acids.

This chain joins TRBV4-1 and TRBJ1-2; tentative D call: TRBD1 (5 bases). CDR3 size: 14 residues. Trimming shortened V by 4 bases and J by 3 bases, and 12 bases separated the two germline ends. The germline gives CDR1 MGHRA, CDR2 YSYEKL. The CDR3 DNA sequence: TGCGCCAGCAGCCTCGGGGGGGTGGACTATGGCTACACCTTC. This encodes CASSLGGVDYGYTF.

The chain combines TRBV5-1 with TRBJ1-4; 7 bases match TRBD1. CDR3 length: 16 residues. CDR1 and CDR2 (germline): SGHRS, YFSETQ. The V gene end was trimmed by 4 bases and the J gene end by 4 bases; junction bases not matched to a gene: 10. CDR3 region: CASSRGPTGINEKLFF. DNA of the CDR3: TGCGCCAGCAGCCGCGGTCCGACAGGGATTAATGAAAAACTGTTTTTT.

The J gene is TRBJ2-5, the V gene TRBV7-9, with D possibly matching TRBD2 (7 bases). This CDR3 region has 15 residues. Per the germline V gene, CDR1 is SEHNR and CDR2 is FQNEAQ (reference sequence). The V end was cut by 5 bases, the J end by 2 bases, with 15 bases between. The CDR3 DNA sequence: TGTGCCAGCAGCCCGACTAGGGGGGGTCAAGAGACCCAGTACTTC. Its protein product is CASSPTRGGQETQYF.